This TCR beta chain derives from a study of blood T cell repertoires in COVID-19. Study-level information: The United States, Italy and Spain provided the acute and convalescent COVID-19 samples. The analysed material was cDNA or gDNA that came from T cells, B-cell-depleted T cells, or PBMCs.

Authors' data handling: Counts of nucleated cells, estimated from reference gene primer amplification, were obtained. Libraries were prepared by immunoSEQ multiplex PCR; TCRdb keeps only in-frame clonotypes and omits some of them. The V and J calls and the clone size are those of that table, but D and trimming were determined from the DNA. This sample has 68,000 or so clones, with 75% to 90% found just once. The sequence was collected from a man aged 45-65 years with active COVID-19. The sample comprised peripheral blood.

CDR3 sequence: CASSYSRMTEAFF. The CDR3 nucleotides read TGTGCCAGCAGTTACTCGAGGATGACTGAAGCTTTCTTT. This sequence joins TRBV6-5 and TRBJ1-1; no clear D gene. The CDR3 consists of 13 residues. The germline CDR1 and CDR2 sequences are MNHEY and SVGAGI. V lost 0 bases to trimming and J lost 5 bases, with 7 bases between them.